The T cell receptor (beta chain) described here comes from a study of shared clonotypes between healthy human individuals. Regarding this clone: Its antigen is unidentified.

Caucasian adults living in Nashville, Tennessee, provided all samples. Here immunoSEQ multiplex PCR was the method, and the copy in TCRdb shows in-frame clones only, minus some. The repertoire has around 1.1 million clones, around three quarters of them found once; the top ten carry roughly 0.65%. Study findings and constraints: Rarefaction revealed incomplete sorted-subset sequencing despite large depth. The genetic and exposure-history diversity represented was limited by few donors.

Trimming took 3 bases from V and 0 from J, leaving 10 bases between them. The germline CDR1 and CDR2 sequences are SGHRS and YFSETQ. The CDR3 contains 16 residues. The sequence derives from a man younger than 35 in good health. Some clones in this sample may be carry-over from other donors' samples. Sequenced: memory CD4+ T cells from PBMCs. Subset indicated: CD45RA-negative fraction. V usage is TRBV5-1 and J usage is TRBJ2-6; D is undetermined. The chain's CDR3 is CASSSSLSSGANVLTF. CDR3 DNA: TGCGCCAGCAGCTCCTCACTGAGCTCTGGGGCCAACGTCCTGACTTTC.